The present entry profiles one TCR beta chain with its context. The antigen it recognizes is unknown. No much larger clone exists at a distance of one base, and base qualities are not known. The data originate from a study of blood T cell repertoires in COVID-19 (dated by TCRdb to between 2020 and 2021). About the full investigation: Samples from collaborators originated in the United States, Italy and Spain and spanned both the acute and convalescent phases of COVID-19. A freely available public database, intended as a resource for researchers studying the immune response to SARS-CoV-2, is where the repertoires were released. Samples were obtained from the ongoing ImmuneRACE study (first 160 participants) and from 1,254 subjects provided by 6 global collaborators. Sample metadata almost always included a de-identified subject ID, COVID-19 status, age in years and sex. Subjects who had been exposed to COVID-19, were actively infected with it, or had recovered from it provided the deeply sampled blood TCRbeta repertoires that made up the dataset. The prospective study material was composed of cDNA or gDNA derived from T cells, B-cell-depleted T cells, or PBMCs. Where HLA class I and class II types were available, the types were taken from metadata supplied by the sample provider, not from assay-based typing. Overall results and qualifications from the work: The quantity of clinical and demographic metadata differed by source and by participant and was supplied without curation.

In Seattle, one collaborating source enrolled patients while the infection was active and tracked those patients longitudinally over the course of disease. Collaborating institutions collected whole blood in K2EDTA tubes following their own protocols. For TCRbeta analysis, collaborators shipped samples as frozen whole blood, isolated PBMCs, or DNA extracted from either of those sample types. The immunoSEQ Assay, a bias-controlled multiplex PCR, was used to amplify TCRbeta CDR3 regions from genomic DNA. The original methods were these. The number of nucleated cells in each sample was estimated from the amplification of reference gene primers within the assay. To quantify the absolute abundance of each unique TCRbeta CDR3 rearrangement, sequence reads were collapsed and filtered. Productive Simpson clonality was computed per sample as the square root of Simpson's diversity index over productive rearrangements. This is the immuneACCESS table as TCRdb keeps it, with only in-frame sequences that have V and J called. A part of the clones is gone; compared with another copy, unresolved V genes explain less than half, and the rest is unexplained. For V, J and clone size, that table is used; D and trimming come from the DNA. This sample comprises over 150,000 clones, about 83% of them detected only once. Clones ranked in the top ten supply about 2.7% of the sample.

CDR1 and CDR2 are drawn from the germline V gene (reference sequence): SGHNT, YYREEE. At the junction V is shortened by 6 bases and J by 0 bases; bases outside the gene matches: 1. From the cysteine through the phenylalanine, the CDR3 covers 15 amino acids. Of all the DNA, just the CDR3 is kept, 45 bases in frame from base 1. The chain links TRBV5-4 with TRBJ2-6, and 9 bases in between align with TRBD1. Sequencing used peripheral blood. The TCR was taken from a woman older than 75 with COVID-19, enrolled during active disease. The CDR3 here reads CASTDRGSGANVLTF. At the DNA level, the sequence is TGTGCCAGCACGGACAGGGGCTCTGGGGCCAACGTCCTGACTTTC.